The next 22 T cell receptor beta chains were all read from a single sample in a study of shared clonotypes between healthy human individuals. The naive CD8 population came from CD45RO-negative cells selected for CCR7, without terminally differentiated effector memory CD45RA+ cells. Sequencing was performed with immunoSEQ multiplex PCR; in TCRdb, only in-frame clones are kept and a portion is missing. The profile shows roughly 850,000 clones, roughly 96% of them singletons. The sample comprised naive CD8+ T cells sorted from blood. The receptors were gathered from a man in his thirties or forties in good health.

The CDR3 loop reads CASSYSIARNTEAFF. The CDR3 DNA is TGTGCCAGCAGTTACTCGATAGCGAGGAACACTGAAGCTTTCTTT. The chain carries TRBV6-6 and TRBJ1-1; D not resolved. Germline values: CDR1 MNHNY, CDR2 SVGAGI (reference sequence). V lost 0 bases to trimming and J lost 1 base, with 9 bases between them. The CDR3 runs 15 residues.

The chain joins TRBV29-1 to TRBJ2-1, with TRBD2 matching over 9 bases. The CDR3 sequence is 14 residues long. The germline V gene has CDR1 SQVTM and CDR2 ANQGSEA. J lost 8 bases, V lost 4 bases, and 9 bases had no gene match. The CDR3 DNA is TGCAGCGTTGTTCTAGCGGGGAGGGGAGATGAGCAGTTCTTC. Its translation is CSVVLAGRGDEQFF.

The gene calls are TRBV7-8 and TRBJ1-5; 8 nucleotides line up with TRBD1. Germline CDR1 and CDR2: SGHVS and FQNEAQ. This CDR3 has 16 amino acids. Trimming at V came to 3 bases and at J to 1 base, leaving 5 bases not matched to a gene. CDR3 sequence reads: CASSLTGVLSNQPQHF. The CDR3 DNA reads TGTGCCAGCAGCTTGACAGGGGTTCTGAGCAATCAGCCCCAGCATTTT. The whole variable domain, filled in from reference TRBV7-8 and TRBJ1-5, reads GAGVSQSPRYKVAKRGQDVALRCDPISGHVSLFWYQQALGQGPEFLTYFQNEAQLDKSGLPSDRFFAERPEGSVSTLKIQRTQQEDSAVYLCASSLTGVLSNQPQHFGDGTRLSIL.

The rearrangement uses TRBV11-2 and TRBJ2-2; 7 bases fit TRBD2. The CDR3 spans 17 residues. V shed 2 bases, J shed 6 bases, and the junction held 12 bases outside the gene matches. Germline-derived CDR1 and CDR2 are SGHAT and FQNNGV. In nucleotides, the CDR3 is TGTGCCAGCAGCTTATCAGCGGGACTCGGCATTGCCGGGGAGCTGTTTTTT. It specifies CASSLSAGLGIAGELFF.

Of note for this clone: This same CDR3 is encoded by further DNA sequences in the sample. The chain links TRBV27 to TRBJ2-3; D gene uncertain. The germline V gene encodes CDR1 MNHEY and CDR2 SMNVEV (reference sequence). V was clipped by 2 bases and J by 2 bases, with 5 bases between them. There are 13 residues in the CDR3. This CDR3 is CASSLRNTDTQYF. DNA for the CDR3: TGTGCCAGCAGTTTAAGAAACACAGATACGCAGTATTTT.

The chain's CDR3 is CASSDSSYNEQFF. Here the CDR3 DNA reads TGTGCCAGCTCCGACAGCTCCTACAATGAGCAGTTCTTC. The rearrangement links TRBV7-9 to TRBJ2-1, with D tentatively TRBD1 (5 bases). Germline V gives CDR1 SEHNR, CDR2 FQNEAQ (reference sequence). V was trimmed by 8 bases and J by 0 bases, leaving 8 bases between them. The CDR3 sequence is 13 residues long.

The gene calls are TRBV28 and TRBJ1-2; D uncertain. CDR3 size: 13 residues. Deletions cut 3 bases from V and 4 bases from J, with 9 bases between. CDR1 MDHEN and CDR2 SYDVKM come from the germline V gene. DNA for the CDR3: TGTGCCAGCAGTTTGATTCGGCTCTATGGCTACACCTTC. Encoded protein: CASSLIRLYGYTF.

CDR3 nucleotides: TGCAGCGTTCATGACAGGACCCAGTACTTC. Amino acid sequence: CSVHDRTQYF. The chain links TRBV29-1 to TRBJ2-5; a weak D match, TRBD1 (5 bases). This CDR3 is 10 amino acids long. Per germline, CDR1 SQVTM and CDR2 ANQGSEA. Trimming pared 5 bases from V and 7 bases from J, leaving 8 bases between.

The chain uses TRBV9 and TRBJ2-3; D ambiguous. CDR1 and CDR2 from the germline V gene are SGDLS and YYNGEE. With 2 bases removed from V and 5 bases from J, the gap between germline ends came to 6 bases. This CDR3 spans 12 amino acids. CDR3 loop: CASSVSQDTQYF. CDR3 in DNA: TGTGCCAGCAGCGTGTCCCAAGATACGCAGTATTTT.

The rearrangement joins TRBV11-2 to TRBJ2-7, with TRBD2 matching over 7 bases. CDR1 is SGHAT, CDR2 FQNNGV, per germline. The CDR3 length is 16 residues. Trimming took 2 bases from V and 0 from J; bases not matched to a gene: 7. The CDR3 region is CASSLRLAETSYEQYF. The CDR3 DNA reads as TGTGCCAGCAGCTTACGGCTAGCGGAAACCTCCTACGAGCAGTACTTC.

The gene calls are TRBV27 and TRBJ2-1; no reliable D call. CDR1 MNHEY and CDR2 SMNVEV come from the germline V gene (reference sequence). The CDR3 has 11 amino acids. Trimming shortened V by 4 bases and J by 9 bases, and 7 bases separated the two germline ends. The CDR3 sequence: CASSSVSEQFF. DNA of the CDR3: TGTGCCAGCAGTTCAGTAAGTGAGCAGTTCTTC.

This clone appeared once. The sample holds other DNA sequences that translate to the same CDR3. The chain links TRBV7-9 to TRBJ2-5; D gene ambiguous. The CDR3 consists of 12 residues. The V end lost 4 bases, the J end lost 1 base, and 4 bases lay between the germline ends. The germline V gene encodes CDR1 SEHNR and CDR2 FQNEAQ (reference sequence). The CDR3 DNA is TGTGCCAGCAGCTCCTTCCAAGAGACCCAGTACTTC. It translates to CASSSFQETQYF. Full variable domain (outside the CDR3, taken from reference TRBV7-9 and TRBJ2-5): DTGVSQNPRHKITKRGQNVTFRCDPISEHNRLYWYRQTLGQGPEFLTYFQNEAQLEKSRLLSDRFSAERPKGSFSTLEIQRTEQGDSAMYLCASSSFQETQYFGPGTRLLVL.

The chain joins TRBV11-2 to TRBJ2-1; 10 bases align to TRBD2. J lost 8 bases, V lost 8 bases, and 12 bases had no gene match. CDR3 length: 15 residues. The germline gives CDR1 SGHAT, CDR2 FQNNGV. CDR3 bases: TGTGCCAGCGACTCAGGGCTAGCGGGAGAGGATGAGCAGTTCTTC. It yields the protein CASDSGLAGEDEQFF.

The V and J genes are TRBV28 and TRBJ2-1; no reliable D call. There are 8 residues in the CDR3. CDR1 is MDHEN and CDR2 is SYDVKM in the germline V gene. Here the CDR3 reads CANNEQFF. CDR3 nucleotide sequence: TGTGCTAACAATGAGCAGTTCTTC.

This chain joins TRBV18 and TRBJ2-3, with TRBD2 identical over 9 bases. Germline V gene lookup returns CDR1 KGHSH and CDR2 LQKENI. Losses at the gene ends were 4 bases for V and 3 bases for J; bases not matched to a gene: 11. The CDR3 spans 17 residues. As DNA, the CDR3 is TGTGCCAGCTCACTATCCTTCCTAGCGGGAATGACAGATACGCAGTATTTT. Translation gives CASSLSFLAGMTDTQYF.

V usage is TRBV20-1 and J usage is TRBJ1-2; D is uncertain. CDR3 length: 11 residues. V shed 3 bases and J shed 6 bases, with 8 bases lying between them. In germline, CDR1 is DFQATT, CDR2 SNEGSKA (reference sequence). The CDR3 DNA reads as TGCAGTGCTAGGGGTGAGCATGGCTACACCTTC. It translates to CSARGEHGYTF.

This chain's CDR3 is CASSFETYEQYF. The CDR3 DNA reads TGTGCCAGCAGCTTCGAAACCTACGAGCAGTACTTC. The chain joins TRBV5-5 to TRBJ2-7; D ambiguous. V was clipped by 2 bases and J by 2 bases, with 5 bases between them. The germline gives CDR1 SGHKS, CDR2 YYEKEE (reference sequence). The CDR3 covers 12 residues.

This chain links TRBV5-6 with TRBJ1-1; the match to TRBD1 covers 10 bases. V lost 5 bases, J lost 8 bases, and 9 bases stayed unmatched. The CDR3 runs to 14 residues. Germline assignment: CDR1 SGHDT and CDR2 YYEEEE. In DNA form, the CDR3 reads TGTGCCAGCAGTTCGGGACAGGGGCACAGGGAAGCTTTCTTT. Encoded protein: CASSSGQGHREAFF. The full variable domain, completed using reference TRBV5-6 and TRBJ1-1, is DAGVTQSPTHLIKTRGQQVTLRCSPKSGHDTVSWYQQALGQGPQFIFQYYEEEERQRGNFPDRFSGHQFPNYSSELNVNALLLGDSALYLCASSSGQGHREAFFGQGTRLTVV.

This sequence joins TRBV6-1 and TRBJ2-7, with TRBD2 matching over 8 bases. The trim removed 5 bases at V and 6 bases at J, leaving 9 bases unmatched. CDR1 and CDR2 from the germline V gene are MNHNS and SASEGT. The CDR3 has 14 residues. Here the CDR3 DNA reads TGTGCCAGCAGTCCGGGACTAGAACTGGGCGAGCAGTACTTC. It yields the protein CASSPGLELGEQYF.

The gene calls are TRBV6-6 and TRBJ2-3; the D is unclear. Germline values: CDR1 MNHNY, CDR2 SVGAGI (reference sequence). V lost 8 bases and J lost 2, with 11 bases in between. The length of the CDR3 is 13 residues. This CDR3 reads CASVESLTDTQYF. As DNA, the CDR3 is TGTGCCAGCGTCGAGTCCCTCACAGATACGCAGTATTTT.

CDR3 nucleotides: TGTGCCAGCAGCTTAAGTTGGGTGGTAAGGGAGCAGTACTTC. Protein product: CASSLSWVVREQYF. The V and J genes are TRBV7-8 and TRBJ2-7, with D uncertain. This CDR3 is 14 amino acids long. Germline CDR1 reads SGHVS; CDR2 reads FQNEAQ. With 2 bases removed from V and 7 bases from J, the gap between germline ends came to 15 bases.

V and J are TRBV7-9 and TRBJ1-3; TRBD1 agrees at 10 bases. The CDR3 totals 14 residues. J gave up 7 bases and V 5 bases, and 5 bases lay outside the gene matches. Germline assignment: CDR1 SEHNR and CDR2 FQNEAQ (reference sequence). The CDR3 region has the DNA TGTGCCAGCAGCACCCGGGACAGGGGTAACACCATATATTTT. Its protein is CASSTRDRGNTIYF.